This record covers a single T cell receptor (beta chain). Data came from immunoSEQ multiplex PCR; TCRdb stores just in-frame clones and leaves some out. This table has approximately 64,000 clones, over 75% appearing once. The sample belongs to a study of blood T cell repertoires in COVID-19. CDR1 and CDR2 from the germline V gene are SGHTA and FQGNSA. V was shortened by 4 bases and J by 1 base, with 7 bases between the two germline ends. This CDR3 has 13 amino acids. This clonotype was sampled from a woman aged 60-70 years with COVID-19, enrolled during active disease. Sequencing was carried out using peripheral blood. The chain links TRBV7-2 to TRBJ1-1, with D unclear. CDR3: CASSSGQNTEAFF. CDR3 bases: TGTGCCAGCAGCTCTGGCCAGAACACTGAAGCTTTCTTT.